This T cell receptor beta chain came from a study of post-analysis software for immune sequencing data. CDR3 length: 14 residues. V dropped 0 bases and J dropped 5; count of bases not matched to a gene: 1. The germline gives CDR1 SGHDT, CDR2 YYEEEE. Study results and caveats: TRBV5-6, TRBV5-1 and TRBV20-1 were among a few TRBV segments more frequent in patients than controls.

Unique molecular identifiers were present in the TCR beta cDNA libraries. TCRdb re-derived calls from the PCR reads in MiXCR, one entry per CDR3 protein. The repertoire includes hundreds of thousands of distinct CDR3 sequences, about 40% of them detected once, and 7.6% sits in the top ten. For this clonotype: Its antigen is unknown.

The sequence was collected from a girl aged 2-10 years with multiple sclerosis. V and J are TRBV5-6 and TRBJ2-4, with 8 bases matching TRBD2. Sequencing was carried out using blood. CDR3 amino acids: CASSLVRGENIQYF. The DNA for the CDR3 is TGTGCCAGCAGCTTGGTGCGGGGGGAAAACATTCAGTACTTC.